Listed below are T cell receptor beta chains from one sample, sequenced in a study of blood T cells in healthy people across ages. Via MiXCR, TCRdb re-called the 5' RACE reads, giving one row per CDR3 protein. The sample consists of about 1.4 million distinct CDR3 sequences, around 59% of them appearing once. Material for sequencing was blood. These receptors were taken from a man between 18 and 29 years old in good health. The CDR3 runs from the conserved cysteine through the conserved F or W. D genes are given only for firm matches. Clone size is not always given. Where it is, it says once, few, many or a class for expanded clones.

d_gene,v_gene,j_gene,abundance,CDR3aa,CDR3nt
-,TRBV4-2,TRBJ1-2,-,CASSQIPPINYGYTF,TGTGCCAGCAGCCAGATCCCCCCCATTAACTATGGCTACACCTTC
-,TRBV21-1,TRBJ1-1,-,CASSDRNTTMNTEAFF,TGTGCCAGCAGCGACCGGAACACCACCATGAACACTGAAGCTTTCTTT
-,TRBV20-1,TRBJ2-3,-,CSAEELADTQYF,TGCAGTGCTGAAGAGTTGGCAGATACGCAGTATTTT
-,TRBV20-1,TRBJ1-6,once,CSARDLRGTSNSPLHF,TGCAGTGCTAGAGATCTTAGGGGGACATCTAATTCACCCCTCCACTTT
-,TRBV5-1,TRBJ1-2,-,CASSYTRFHGYTF,TGCGCCAGCAGCTATACCCGGTTCCACGGCTACACCTTC
-,TRBV10-3,TRBJ2-1,once,CAPEGAGWYHEQFF,TGTGCCCCCGAGGGGGCGGGATGGTACCATGAGCAGTTCTTC
-,TRBV20-1,TRBJ2-3,-,CSATVPEDTQYF,TGCAGTGCTACAGTCCCCGAGGATACGCAGTATTTT
TRBD2,TRBV7-6,TRBJ2-7,-,CASSPLAETLSYEQYF,TGTGCCAGCAGCCCCCTAGCGGAAACCCTCTCCTACGAGCAGTACTTC
-,TRBV7-2,TRBJ2-3,few,CASSPLVQGDTQYF,TGTGCCAGCAGCCCTCTAGTACAGGGAGATACGCAGTATTTT
-,TRBV6-1,TRBJ1-5,-,CASSVYRANQPQHF,TGTGCCAGCAGCGTTTACAGGGCGAATCAGCCCCAGCATTTT
TRBD1,TRBV4-1,TRBJ2-7,-,CASSQGTGEQYF,TGTGCCAGCAGCCAAGGGACAGGGGAGCAGTACTTC
-,TRBV7-9,TRBJ1-2,-,CASTLRGNYGYTF,TGTGCCAGCACCCTTCGGGGTAACTATGGCTACACCTTC
TRBD2,TRBV6-2/TRBV6-3,TRBJ2-5,-,CASSSGLAGVDQETQYF,TGTGCCAGCAGCTCCGGACTAGCGGGGGTCGACCAAGAGACCCAGTACTTC
-,TRBV7-2,TRBJ2-7,-,CASSLVSYTSYEQYF,TGTGCCAGCAGCTTAGTTTCCTACACATCCTACGAGCAGTACTTC
TRBD1,TRBV12-3/TRBV12-4,TRBJ1-1,-,CASPGAPDRVNPEAFF,TGTGCCTCCCCGGGGGCCCCGGACAGGGTGAACCCTGAAGCTTTCTTT
-,TRBV6-5,TRBJ2-3,few,CASRQTVESSTDTQYF,TGTGCCAGCAGGCAGACAGTTGAATCTAGCACAGATACGCAGTATTTT
-,TRBV4-1,TRBJ2-6,-,CASSQDHLSGANVLTF,TGCGCCAGCAGCCAAGATCATCTGAGTGGGGCCAACGTCCTGACTTTC
TRBD2,TRBV4-1,TRBJ2-7,-,CASSQDHGTSVSYEQYF,TGCGCCAGCAGCCAAGACCACGGGACTAGCGTCTCCTACGAGCAGTACTTC
-,TRBV7-9,TRBJ2-3,-,CASSLRGMPDTQYF,TGTGCCAGCAGCTTAAGGGGGATGCCAGATACGCAGTATTTT
TRBD2,TRBV4-2,TRBJ2-3,-,CASSQLLAGDGGITDTQYF,TGTGCCAGCAGCCAATTACTAGCGGGGGACGGGGGGATCACAGATACGCAGTATTTT
-,TRBV6-6,TRBJ2-2,-,CVSSYQDRSGELFF,TGTGTCAGCAGTTACCAAGACAGATCCGGGGAGCTGTTTTTT
-,TRBV3-1,TRBJ1-5,-,CASSLTRGTGDQPQHF,TGTGCCAGCAGCCTTACCCGGGGGACGGGTGATCAGCCCCAGCATTTT